The 21 T cell receptor beta chains given below trace back to one sample, sequenced in a study of regulatory T cells in long-lasting Graves disease (dated by TCRdb to the early 2020s). Preparation of the library involved multiplex PCR. TCRdb lists the instrument as Illumina HiSeq 4000. iRepertoire HTBI primers and Arm-PCR amplification of CDR3 regions were used to construct TCR beta libraries. TCRdb cleaned the public reads at Q25 with fastp, built clones with MiXCR and kept in-frame beta chains. A single entry per CDR3 protein holds the most common genes and DNA from its merged rows. Here the sample has about 400,000 distinct CDR3 sequences; under 25% occur a single time. The top ten hold roughly 20% of the sample. This specimen's time point label, per the study, means: persistent/refractory GD, antithyroid drugs over 5 years with positive TRAb. RNA was extracted from PBMCs in TRIzol for both TCR sequencing and RNA sequencing.

Sequencing used peripheral blood mononuclear cells (PBMCs), obtained when the disease was refractory, from a patient treated with antithyroid drugs. These receptors all stem from a female donor with Graves disease.

The chain recombines TRBV20-1 with TRBJ1-1, with no clear D. Germline V lookup: CDR1 DFQATT, CDR2 SNEGSKA (reference sequence). V shed 3 bases and J shed 0 bases, with 11 bases lying between them. The CDR3 is made up of 14 amino acids. Here the CDR3 reads CSARPHRMNTEAFF. CDR3 coding DNA: TGCAGTGCTAGGCCCCATAGGATGAACACTGAAGCTTTCTTT.

There are many counts of this clonotype. This chain joins TRBV18 and TRBJ2-7; D is uncertain. The V and J ends lost 3 bases and 6 bases respectively, with 9 bases between them. Germline-derived CDR1 and CDR2 are KGHSH and LQKENI. The CDR3 contains 12 residues. The CDR3 protein is CASSPGVREQYF. The CDR3 nucleotides are TGTGCCAGCTCACCCGGAGTCCGCGAGCAGTACTTC.

Only a few counts were recorded for this clonotype. The rearrangement uses TRBV20-1 and TRBJ2-7; D may correspond to TRBD1 or TRBD2 (6 bases each). Germline values: CDR1 DFQATT, CDR2 SNEGSKA (reference sequence). Trimming removed 1 base at V and 4 bases at J, with 20 bases between. There are 16 residues in the CDR3. The CDR3, as DNA: TGCAGTGCTAGAGGGGGGGCAGCAAAACTCCCGTACGAGCAGTACTTC. This sequence encodes CSARGGAAKLPYEQYF.

The chain carries TRBV19 and TRBJ1-5; tentatively, D is TRBD1 (5 bases). Looked up from germline, CDR1 is LNHDA and CDR2 is SQIVND (reference sequence). The CDR3 sequence is 17 residues long. V was shortened by 4 bases and J by 0 bases, with 16 bases between the two germline ends. The CDR3, as DNA: TGTGCCAGTAGTAAACCGGGGGTCGCTTATAGCAATCAGCCCCAGCATTTT. It translates to CASSKPGVAYSNQPQHF.

The rearrangement uses TRBV20-1 and TRBJ2-7; the match to TRBD2 covers 10 bases. With 4 bases clipped from V and 3 bases from J, the junction kept 6 bases outside the gene matches. Germline CDR1 reads DFQATT; CDR2 reads SNEGSKA (reference sequence). The CDR3 totals 14 residues. CDR3 sequence: CSAIKREGFYEQYF. The CDR3 nucleotides are TGCAGTGCTATAAAGCGGGAGGGGTTCTACGAGCAGTACTTC.

In its sample, this clonotype was seen many times. The gene calls are TRBV20-1 and TRBJ1-2, with unresolved D. This CDR3 spans 12 amino acids. Germline CDR1 and CDR2: DFQATT and SNEGSKA (reference sequence). V lost 7 bases to trimming and J lost 3 bases, with 12 bases between them. Written as DNA, the CDR3 is TGCAGTGGCCGGGGTGCGGACTATGGCTACACCTTC. Amino acid sequence: CSGRGADYGYTF.

The V and J genes are TRBV5-1 and TRBJ1-6; tentatively, D is TRBD1 (6 bases). The CDR3 runs to 14 residues. The germline V gene encodes CDR1 SGHRS and CDR2 YFSETQ. Deletions cut 4 bases from V and 9 bases from J, with 14 bases between. The CDR3 sequence: CASSPGHGASPLHF. The CDR3, as DNA: TGCGCCAGCAGCCCGGGACATGGGGCTTCACCCCTCCACTTT.

Of note for this clonotype: A single base separates this from a much larger clone, so it may be a read error. The chain carries TRBV28 and TRBJ1-2; 8 nucleotides align to TRBD1. CDR3 length: 15 amino acids. Germline CDR1 is MDHEN and CDR2 is SYDVKM. Here the CDR3 reads CAGSDRGAGNYGYTF. The CDR3 DNA reads as TGTGCCGGCAGTGACAGGGGAGCGGGTAACTATGGCTACACCTTC.

This clonotype has only a few counts. Possible read error: a much larger clone is one base away. The chain uses TRBV3-1 and TRBJ2-4; D unresolved. Germline V gene lookup returns CDR1 LGHDT and CDR2 YNNKEL (reference sequence). CDR3 length: 11 residues. V was cut by 0 bases and J by 6 bases, with 0 bases left in between. The CDR3 sequence is CASSQENIQYF. CDR3 coding DNA: TGTGCCAGCAGCCAAGAAAACATTCAGTACTTC.

The table lists this clonotype with many counts. The chain employs TRBV20-1 and TRBJ2-7; unclear D gene. The CDR3 length is 12 residues. Germline lookup yields CDR1 DFQATT and CDR2 SNEGSKA (reference sequence). V shed 2 bases and J shed 4 bases, with 9 bases lying between them. The CDR3 coding sequence is TGCAGTGCTAGATCGGGCGTGTACGAGCAGTACTTC. Its translation is CSARSGVYEQYF.

This clonotype has only a few counts. The chain couples TRBV19 to TRBJ1-5; 11 bases are shared with TRBD1. The V gene end was trimmed by 6 bases and the J gene end by 1 base; junction bases not matched to a gene: 5. The CDR3 is 16 residues long. Germline CDR1 LNHDA, CDR2 SQIVND (reference sequence). The CDR3 region has the DNA TGTGCCAGTAGACCCGGGACAGGGGGAAGCAATCAGCCCCAGCATTTT. As protein: CASRPGTGGSNQPQHF.

The chain combines TRBV5-1 with TRBJ2-7; 9 nucleotides match TRBD1. Germline CDR1 SGHRS, CDR2 YFSETQ. The V and J ends lost 4 bases and 0 bases, in that order; junction bases with no gene match: 8. The CDR3 totals 16 residues. As DNA, the CDR3 is TGCGCCAGCAGCCTCGGACAGGGGATACTCTCCTACGAGCAGTACTTC. Its protein product is CASSLGQGILSYEQYF.

This clonotype was seen a few times. The V call is TRBV6-1, the J call TRBJ1-5; 12 bases align to TRBD1. Germline V lookup: CDR1 MNHNS, CDR2 SASEGT. This CDR3 comprises 15 residues. V shed 6 bases and J 6 bases; nucleotides not matched to a gene: 6. DNA of the CDR3: TGTGCCAGCAGGTCCGGGACAGGGGGCGGTCAGCCCCAGCATTTT. Protein product: CASRSGTGGGQPQHF.

Worth noting for this clonotype: A much bigger clone sits one base away, suggesting this may be a read error. Since the CDR3 does not end with the conserved phenylalanine or tryptophan, this likely comes from a read error. The chain is built from TRBV11-2 and TRBJ1-1; tentatively, D is TRBD1 (5 bases). This CDR3 is 14 amino acids long. Per the germline V gene, CDR1 is SGHAT and CDR2 is FQNNGV. V lost 5 bases and J 4 bases, leaving 14 bases between the germline ends. The CDR3 loop reads CASSPRGELTEAFS. The CDR3 DNA follows: TGTGCCAGCAGCCCTCGGGGGGAACTCACTGAAGCTTTCTCT.

This clonotype was recorded a few times. The chain recombines TRBV6-2 or TRBV6-3 with TRBJ1-1; D unresolved. In germline, CDR1 is MNHEY, CDR2 SVGEGT. Trimming stripped 2 bases from V and 5 bases from J, with 9 bases between. The CDR3 extends over 13 amino acids. CDR3 region: CASSYLRQTEAFF. CDR3 nucleotide sequence: TGTGCCAGCAGTTACCTCCGGCAAACTGAAGCTTTCTTT.

The V gene is TRBV4-1, the J gene TRBJ1-4; D is ambiguous. The CDR3 contains 15 residues. Germline CDR1 MGHRA, CDR2 YSYEKL. V was shortened by 1 base and J by 2 bases, with 8 bases between the two germline ends. CDR3 sequence (DNA): TGCGCCAGCAGCCAAGTTGGAGCTACTAATGAAAAACTGTTTTTT. Translated, it gives CASSQVGATNEKLFF.

V gene TRBV20-1 combines with J gene TRBJ2-5; D remains unclear. V was clipped by 6 bases and J by 3 bases, with 11 bases between them. The CDR3 is 12 residues long. Germline assignment: CDR1 DFQATT and CDR2 SNEGSKA (reference sequence). The chain's CDR3 is CSAPQTKETQYF. Written as DNA, the CDR3 is TGCAGTGCGCCCCAGACCAAAGAGACCCAGTACTTC.

The rearrangement joins TRBV29-1 to TRBJ1-1; 9 bases match TRBD1. The CDR3 spans 13 residues. Trimming cost V 4 bases and J 7 bases; bases outside gene matches: 7. From germline, CDR1 is SQVTM and CDR2 ANQGSEA. CDR3 amino acids: CSVAGTGPFEAFF. The CDR3 coding sequence is TGCAGCGTTGCCGGGACAGGGCCATTTGAAGCTTTCTTT.

This clonotype was counted many times. The genes are TRBV7-8 and TRBJ1-1; D possibly corresponds to TRBD1 (6 bases). The CDR3 has 14 amino acids. V was pared by 2 bases and J by 5 bases, with 12 bases between. Germline V gene data show CDR1 as SGHVS and CDR2 as FQNEAQ. The CDR3 sequence is CASSLRGAQTEAFF. The CDR3 DNA reads as TGTGCCAGCAGCTTACGGGGGGCGCAGACTGAAGCTTTCTTT.

This clonotype came up a few times. This chain uses TRBV20-1 with TRBJ1-2; D might be TRBD1 (5 bases). The ends were cut back, 6 bases at V and 2 bases at J, with 16 bases in the middle. Germline CDR1 DFQATT, CDR2 SNEGSKA (reference sequence). The CDR3 is made up of 14 amino acids. The CDR3 reads CSAIRVGENYGYTF. CDR3 DNA: TGCAGTGCGATCAGGGTAGGGGAGAACTATGGCTACACCTTC.

Only a few counts were recorded for this clonotype. This sequence joins TRBV9 and TRBJ2-7; 8 bases agree with TRBD2. Germline values: CDR1 SGDLS, CDR2 YYNGEE. There are 15 residues in the CDR3. V gave up 0 bases and J gave up 2 bases; unmatched junction bases: 4. CDR3 in DNA: TGTGCCAGCAGCGTAGATCCAGCGGGAGCCTACGAGCAGTACTTC. Residues: CASSVDPAGAYEQYF. Full variable domain (outside the CDR3, taken from reference TRBV9 and TRBJ2-7): DSGVTQTPKHLITATGQRVTLRCSPRSGDLSVYWYQQSLDQGLQFLIQYYNGEERAKGNILERFSAQQFPDLHSELNLSSLELGDSALYFCASSVDPAGAYEQYFGPGTRLTVT.